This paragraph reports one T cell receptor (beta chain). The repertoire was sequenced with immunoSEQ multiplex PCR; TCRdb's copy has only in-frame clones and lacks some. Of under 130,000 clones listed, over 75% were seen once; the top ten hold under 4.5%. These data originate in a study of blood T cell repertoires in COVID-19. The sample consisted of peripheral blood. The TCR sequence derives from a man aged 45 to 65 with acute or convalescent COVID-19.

The CDR3 region has the DNA TGTGCCAGCAGAAGACAGGGAGACACCGGGGAGCTGTTTTTT. Amino acids: CASRRQGDTGELFF. The rearrangement links TRBV6-6 to TRBJ2-2; 7 bases map to TRBD1. The germline CDR1 and CDR2 sequences are MNHNY and SVGAGI (reference sequence). The V gene end was trimmed by 6 bases and the J gene end by 3 bases; junction bases not matched to a gene: 4. This CDR3 is built from 14 residues.